This T cell receptor beta chain was obtained from a study of OX40 agonist ivuxolimab in advanced cancers. Overall study context: Partial responses occurred in Three dose-escalation patients, one with hepatocellular carcinoma and two with cutaneous melanoma. Study outcomes and limitations: Normalized T-cell clonal expansion was also low in a subset of nonresponders.

There are 22 residues in the CDR3. Per the germline V gene, CDR1 is ENHRY and CDR2 is SYGVKD. The V and J ends lost 0 bases and 0 bases, in that order; junction bases with no gene match: 18. Exclusion of a patient followed from autoimmune disease history or systemic immunosuppression. Blood was sampled at baseline, cycle 4 day 1, and cycle 7 day 1. TCRdb's copy holds only in-frame clones and misses some; the assay was immunoSEQ multiplex PCR. The data hold some 70,000 clones, with 85% observed a single time. A remark on this clone: Antigen specificity is unknown.

The chain couples TRBV10-3 to TRBJ1-3; 9 nucleotides agree with TRBD1. The sample here was CD4+ or CD8+ T cells sorted from blood, taken in a trial of the OX40 agonist ivuxolimab. The source of this sequence is an adult with an advanced solid tumor such as melanoma, head and neck, liver or kidney cancer. The CDR3 reads CAISESSIILDRGYHSGNTIYF. The CDR3 coding sequence is TGTGCCATCAGTGAGTCGAGCATAATTCTGGACAGGGGCTACCACTCTGGAAACACCATATATTTT.